This T cell receptor beta chain was sequenced for a study of blood T cell repertoires in COVID-19. Across the study: PBMCs, B-cell-depleted T cells, or T cells were the source of the cDNA or gDNA that made up the material.

The ends lost 7 bases at V and 6 bases at J; junction bases unmatched: 11. The germline V gene has CDR1 LNHDA and CDR2 SQIVND (reference sequence). The CDR3 extends over 14 amino acids. In the source study's methods: Cell counts per sample came from amplifying reference gene primers. TCRdb keeps only in-frame clones here, not all; method: immunoSEQ multiplex PCR. V and J calls and clone size come straight from that table; D and trimming were deduced from the DNA. The sample records roughly 120,000 clones, approximately 87% being singletons. The receptor's source is a woman aged 45 to 65 with acute or convalescent COVID-19. The chain has TRBV19 and TRBJ1-1, with 7 bases that match TRBD1. The material sequenced was peripheral blood. The CDR3 coding sequence is TGTGCCAGTACCATAACAGGGGTTGGGGCTGAAGCTTTCTTT. This sequence encodes CASTITGVGAEAFF.